Listed here are 27 T cell receptor beta chains from one sample, sequenced in a study of blood T cell repertoires in COVID-19. Here immunoSEQ multiplex PCR was the method, and the copy in TCRdb shows in-frame clones only, minus some. The data hold roughly 290,000 clones, with around 82% observed a single time. The sample was peripheral blood. The receptor set was obtained from a person aged 70 to 79 with COVID-19, enrolled during active disease.

The table lists this clone with a count of one. The CDR3 is CAWSVTQSSQPQHF. DNA for the CDR3: TGTGCCTGGAGTGTAACCCAGTCGTCACAGCCCCAGCATTTT. V is TRBV30 and J is TRBJ1-5; D gene ambiguous. The CDR3 consists of 14 residues. Trimming took 0 bases from V and 7 from J, leaving 13 bases between them. Germline CDR1 is GTSNPN and CDR2 is SVGIG (reference sequence).

The V gene is TRBV7-3, the J gene TRBJ2-3, with 7 bases matching TRBD1. The length of the CDR3 is 15 residues. Per germline, CDR1 SGHTA and CDR2 FQGTGA. V dropped 2 bases and J dropped 2; count of bases not matched to a gene: 4. This CDR3 is CASSLEGATTDTQYF. DNA for the CDR3: TGTGCCAGCAGCTTAGAGGGGGCGACCACAGATACGCAGTATTTT.

The chain carries TRBV6-6 and TRBJ2-5; D remains ambiguous. The CDR3 loop spans 14 amino acids. The V end was cut by 2 bases, the J end by 3 bases, with 10 bases between. Germline CDR1 MNHNY, CDR2 SVGAGI (reference sequence). CDR3 sequence (DNA): TGTGCCAGCAGTTACCTGGCGGCAAAAGAGACCCAGTACTTC. It yields the protein CASSYLAAKETQYF.

V gene TRBV19 combines with J gene TRBJ2-3; possibly TRBD1 for D (7 bases). The CDR3 covers 14 residues. Germline V gives CDR1 LNHDA, CDR2 SQIVND (reference sequence). V was shortened by 6 bases and J by 4 bases, with 14 bases between the two germline ends. CDR3: CASSSGGGADTQYF. The CDR3 nucleotides are TGTGCCAGTAGCTCCGGAGGGGGCGCAGATACGCAGTATTTT.

This clone was seen a single time. V gene TRBV20-1 combines with J gene TRBJ2-3; no reliable D call. Looked up from germline, CDR1 is DFQATT and CDR2 is SNEGSKA (reference sequence). This CDR3 contains 12 residues. Trimming pared 3 bases from V and 2 bases from J, leaving 6 bases between. The CDR3 spells CSASGPTDTQYF. CDR3 nucleotide sequence: TGCAGTGCTAGTGGGCCCACAGATACGCAGTATTTT.

The chain links TRBV10-2 to TRBJ2-2; 10 bases are a match to TRBD1. This CDR3 region has 16 residues. Germline trimming cut 6 bases from V and 3 bases from J; bases unmatched to any gene: 7. Germline assignment: CDR1 WSHSY and CDR2 SAAADI. CDR3 in DNA: TGCGCCAGCAGGGATCGACAGGGGGCCGACACCGGGGAGCTGTTTTTT. Protein: CASRDRQGADTGELFF.

CDR3: CASSSGQGRRETQYF. CDR3 nucleotide sequence: TGTGCCAGCAGCTCCGGACAGGGTAGGAGAGAGACCCAGTACTTC. The chain links TRBV11-2 to TRBJ2-5; 8 bases match TRBD1. Germline values: CDR1 SGHAT, CDR2 FQNNGV. CDR3 length: 15 amino acids. V lost 4 bases to trimming and J lost 4 bases; unmatched junction nucleotides: 8.

The rearrangement uses TRBV27 and TRBJ1-6; tentative D call: TRBD1 (5 bases). The CDR3 is 16 residues long. Trimming took 4 bases from V and 5 from J, leaving 15 bases between them. Germline CDR1 and CDR2: MNHEY and SMNVEV (reference sequence). The CDR3 is CASSSPTRVDNSPLHF. CDR3 coding DNA: TGTGCCAGCAGTTCCCCAACCAGGGTTGATAATTCACCCCTCCACTTT.

The J gene is TRBJ1-1, the V gene TRBV10-3, with D possibly TRBD1 on 5 matching bases. Per the germline V gene, CDR1 is ENHRY and CDR2 is SYGVKD. The CDR3 loop spans 13 amino acids. With 6 bases removed from V and 4 bases from J, the gap between germline ends came to 12 bases. The chain's CDR3 is CAIRGGGSTEAFF. DNA of the CDR3: TGTGCCATCAGGGGGGGAGGTAGCACTGAAGCTTTCTTT.

V is TRBV7-8 and J is TRBJ2-3; 7 bases map to TRBD1. This CDR3 region has 12 residues. Germline V gives CDR1 SGHVS, CDR2 FQNEAQ. J lost 6 bases, V lost 5 bases, and 2 bases had no gene match. The CDR3 spells CASSIQGDTQYF. CDR3 nucleotides: TGTGCCAGCAGCATACAGGGGGATACGCAGTATTTT. The whole variable domain, remainder taken from reference TRBV7-8 and TRBJ2-3, is GAGVSQSPRYKVAKRGQDVALRCDPISGHVSLFWYQQALGQGPEFLTYFQNEAQLDKSGLPSDRFFAERPEGSVSTLKIQRTQQEDSAVYLCASSIQGDTQYFGPGTRLTVL.

The V call is TRBV7-2, the J call TRBJ2-7; D remains ambiguous. From germline, CDR1 is SGHTA and CDR2 FQGNSA. Trimming took off 4 bases at V and 3 bases at J, with 7 bases between the two ends. The CDR3 consists of 12 residues. This chain's CDR3 is CASSSNIYEQYF. The CDR3 DNA reads as TGTGCCAGCAGCTCGAACATCTACGAGCAGTACTTC.

The rearrangement links TRBV24-1 to TRBJ1-5; D remains ambiguous. Germline CDR1 is KGHDR and CDR2 is SFDVKD. CDR3 length: 14 residues. V lost 9 bases and J 1 base, leaving 12 bases between the germline ends. The CDR3 nucleotides are TGTGCCACCCCCCGGTGCCGAAGCAATCAGCCCCAGCATTTT. Amino acids: CATPRCRSNQPQHF.

The rearrangement links TRBV20-1 to TRBJ2-7; the D is unclear. With 3 bases removed from V and 4 bases from J, the gap between germline ends came to 4 bases. Germline-derived CDR1 and CDR2 are DFQATT and SNEGSKA (reference sequence). There are 10 residues in the CDR3. The CDR3 sequence is CSARRYEQYF. The CDR3 DNA sequence: TGCAGTGCTAGGCGGTACGAGCAGTACTTC.

The chain carries TRBV6-2 or TRBV6-3 and TRBJ2-1; D perhaps matches TRBD2 (5 bases). Trimming shortened V by 5 bases and J by 4 bases, and 6 bases separated the two germline ends. CDR3 length: 12 residues. Germline-derived CDR1 and CDR2 are MNHEY and SVGEGT. The DNA for the CDR3 is TGTGCCAGCAGTGGACTGTACAATGAGCAGTTCTTC. Protein product: CASSGLYNEQFF.

The rearrangement uses TRBV6-6 and TRBJ1-1; TRBD1 matches 7 bases. Trimming at V came to 6 bases and at J to 5 bases, leaving 9 bases not matched to a gene. The CDR3 totals 14 residues. Per the germline V gene, CDR1 is MNHNY and CDR2 is SVGAGI (reference sequence). The CDR3 loop reads CASSNGQVGTEAFF. The CDR3 bases are TGTGCCAGCAGCAACGGACAGGTAGGGACTGAAGCTTTCTTT.

The CDR3 here is CASSSDRGDTQYF. The CDR3 DNA follows: TGTGCCAGCAGTTCGGACAGGGGGGATACGCAGTATTTT. V gene TRBV6-5 combines with J gene TRBJ2-3, with 10 bases that match TRBD1. The trim removed 4 bases at V and 6 bases at J, leaving 1 base unmatched. This CDR3 comprises 13 residues. Looked up from germline, CDR1 is MNHEY and CDR2 is SVGAGI.

This chain links TRBV27 with TRBJ1-6; 10 bases are shared with TRBD1. The CDR3 contains 14 residues. V lost 6 bases to trimming and J lost 10 bases; unmatched junction nucleotides: 6. The germline V gene encodes CDR1 MNHEY and CDR2 SMNVEV (reference sequence). CDR3 residues: CASRKPDRGSPLHF. The CDR3 region has the DNA TGTGCCAGCAGAAAGCCGGACAGGGGGTCACCCCTCCACTTT.

The rearrangement joins TRBV7-2 to TRBJ2-4, with 7 nucleotides matching TRBD1. Losses at the gene ends were 2 bases for V and 8 bases for J; bases not matched to a gene: 0. The CDR3 spans 12 residues. Germline CDR1 and CDR2: SGHTA and FQGNSA. DNA of the CDR3: TGTGCCAGCAGCTTACAGGGGGACATTCAGTACTTC. This encodes CASSLQGDIQYF.

This chain links TRBV4-1 with TRBJ2-1; 11 nucleotides match TRBD2. Germline V gene sequence: CDR1 MGHRA, CDR2 YSYEKL. The CDR3 has 17 residues. Trimming cost V 1 base and J 6 bases; bases outside gene matches: 8. The CDR3 DNA sequence: TGCGCCAGCAGCCAAGTCCCAACCGGGACTAGCGGCAATGAGCAGTTCTTC. It codes for CASSQVPTGTSGNEQFF.

The chain links TRBV5-8 to TRBJ1-4; D possibly corresponds to TRBD1 (6 bases). Per the germline V gene, CDR1 is SGHTS and CDR2 is YDEGEE. V was pared by 0 bases and J by 7 bases, with 13 bases between. CDR3 length: 15 amino acids. Here the CDR3 reads CASSLVGARSEKLFF. The CDR3 bases are TGTGCCAGCAGCTTGGTGGGGGCTAGAAGTGAAAAACTGTTTTTT.

The chain combines TRBV12-3 or TRBV12-4 with TRBJ1-5, with D possibly matching TRBD1 (6 bases). This CDR3 has 12 residues. The ends were cut back, 7 bases at V and 6 bases at J, with 10 bases in the middle. The CDR3 nucleotides read TGTGCCAGCAACCGAGGGGGTCAGCCCCAGCATTTT. Amino acid sequence: CASNRGGQPQHF.

V and J are TRBV19 and TRBJ1-5; 8 bases are a match to TRBD1. J lost 2 bases, V lost 10 bases, and 4 bases had no gene match. Per germline, CDR1 LNHDA and CDR2 SQIVND (reference sequence). This CDR3 has 13 amino acids. The CDR3 DNA is TGTGCCACCTCGGGACAGGGCAATCAGCCCCAGCATTTT. Amino acid sequence: CATSGQGNQPQHF.

The V gene is TRBV28, the J gene TRBJ2-6; 8 bases are a match to TRBD1. Germline values: CDR1 MDHEN, CDR2 SYDVKM. Germline trimming cut 7 bases from V and 2 bases from J; bases unmatched to any gene: 4. This CDR3 has 15 residues. The CDR3 bases are TGTGCCAGCACCTCGGGACAGGCTGGGGCCAACGTCCTGACTTTC. This translates into CASTSGQAGANVLTF.

The chain recombines TRBV18 with TRBJ1-1; TRBD1 might be the D (5 bases). V lost 7 bases, J lost 1 base, and 10 bases lay in between. Germline CDR1 is KGHSH and CDR2 is LQKENI. The CDR3 is made up of 13 amino acids. The CDR3 DNA follows: TGTGCCAGCTTCCTCGGACAGAACACTGAAGCTTTCTTT. It codes for CASFLGQNTEAFF. The complete variable domain, with remaining parts taken from reference TRBV18 and TRBJ1-1, reads NAGVMQNPRHLVRRRGQEARLRCSPMKGHSHVYWYRQLPEEGLKFMVYLQKENIIDESGMPKERFSAEFPKEGPSILRIQQVVRGDSAAYFCASFLGQNTEAFFGQGTRLTVV.

This chain links TRBV27 with TRBJ1-5; 8 bases map to TRBD1. CDR3 length: 13 residues. The ends lost 5 bases at V and 4 bases at J; junction bases unmatched: 1. The germline V gene has CDR1 MNHEY and CDR2 SMNVEV (reference sequence). Here the CDR3 reads CASSGQGNQPQHF. The CDR3 DNA sequence: TGTGCCAGCAGTGGACAGGGAAATCAGCCCCAGCATTTT.

The chain joins TRBV24-1 to TRBJ2-7; D is possibly TRBD1 (5 bases). Trimming cost V 3 bases and J 4 bases, with 18 bases left between them. Germline loops: CDR1 KGHDR, CDR2 SFDVKD. The CDR3 totals 16 residues. The CDR3 region has the DNA TGTGCCACCAGTGATACCGCGAGGTCAGGGCGATACGAGCAGTACTTC. It translates to CATSDTARSGRYEQYF.

This clone was found once. This chain links TRBV4-1 with TRBJ1-2; D remains ambiguous. The CDR3 has 15 residues. V lost 4 bases and J 0 bases, leaving 12 bases between the germline ends. Germline assignment: CDR1 MGHRA and CDR2 YSYEKL. This CDR3 reads CASSPRHTTNYGYTF. CDR3 nucleotide sequence: TGCGCCAGCAGCCCACGACATACCACTAACTATGGCTACACCTTC.